The 21 T cell receptor beta chains given below trace back to one sample, sequenced in a study of blood T cell repertoires in COVID-19. Profiling relied on immunoSEQ multiplex PCR, and the TCRdb table lists in-frame clones only, not all of them. The table lists around 220,000 clones, roughly 90% of them singletons. Sequenced: PBMCs or T cells enriched from blood (not recorded which). All receptors come from a man younger than 45 who had been exposed to COVID-19.

The CDR3 nucleotides read TGTGCCAGCAGCGCGGGACCGCCGGGCGACGAGCAGTACTTC. It codes for CASSAGPPGDEQYF. The rearrangement links TRBV21-1 to TRBJ2-7; TRBD2 is taken as the D call from the table, unchecked against the DNA. TRBV21-1 is a known pseudogene. The CDR3 runs to 14 residues.

The chain carries TRBV27 and TRBJ1-2; 9 positions agree with TRBD1. This CDR3 region has 13 residues. Germline CDR1 MNHEY, CDR2 SMNVEV (reference sequence). With 2 bases clipped from V and 8 bases from J, the junction kept 3 bases outside the gene matches. DNA for the CDR3: TGTGCCAGCAGTTTAGGGACAGGGAAAGGCTACACCTTC. Residues: CASSLGTGKGYTF.

The chain links TRBV7-3 to TRBJ2-1, with TRBD2 as a possible D gene (5 bases). The CDR3 extends over 11 amino acids. V dropped 5 bases and J dropped 9 bases, with 8 bases sitting between them. Germline V gives CDR1 SGHTA, CDR2 FQGTGA. The CDR3 coding sequence is TGTGCCAGCAGCCTCGGAGGTGAGCAGTTCTTC. Residues: CASSLGGEQFF.

V usage is TRBV7-6 and J usage is TRBJ2-7; 9 bases are a match to TRBD1. V shed 5 bases, J shed 7 bases, and the junction held 6 bases outside the gene matches. Germline loops: CDR1 SGHVS, CDR2 FNYEAQ. This CDR3 comprises 13 residues. In DNA form, the CDR3 reads TGTGCCAGCAGCCCAGGGACAGGGTGGGAGCAGTACTTC. Encoded protein: CASSPGTGWEQYF. Supplemented by reference TRBV7-6 and TRBJ2-7, the full variable domain reads GAGVSQSPRYKVTKRGQDVALRCDPISGHVSLYWYRQALGQGPEFLTYFNYEAQQDKSGLPNDRFSAERPEGSISTLTIQRTEQRDSAMYRCASSPGTGWEQYFGPGTRLTVT.

V and J are TRBV5-1 and TRBJ2-7; the match to TRBD1 covers 12 bases. Per germline, CDR1 SGHRS and CDR2 YFSETQ. J gave up 6 bases and V 5 bases, and 6 bases lay outside the gene matches. The CDR3 has 14 amino acids. The CDR3 is CASRSGTGGREQYF. CDR3 nucleotide sequence: TGCGCCAGCAGGTCCGGGACAGGGGGCCGCGAGCAGTACTTC.

The chain joins TRBV5-4 to TRBJ1-1; 10 bases fit TRBD1. CDR3 length equals 13 residues. Germline assignment: CDR1 SGHNT and CDR2 YYREEE (reference sequence). V was clipped by 4 bases and J by 5 bases; unmatched bases: 2. The CDR3 protein is CASSRTGGTEAFF. DNA of the CDR3: TGTGCCAGCAGCCGGACAGGGGGGACTGAAGCTTTCTTT.

J is TRBJ1-5 and V is TRBV30; D remains unclear. The CDR3 consists of 16 residues. Germline CDR1 and CDR2: GTSNPN and SVGIG (reference sequence). The germline V and J ends were trimmed by 0 bases and 3 bases, with 15 bases remaining between them. CDR3 amino acids: CAWSVNGGLYNQPQHF. CDR3 in DNA: TGTGCCTGGAGTGTAAACGGCGGACTCTACAATCAGCCCCAGCATTTT.

This chain uses TRBV10-1 with TRBJ1-1; D remains ambiguous. The V gene's germline CDR1 is WNHNN and CDR2 SYGVQD (reference sequence). V was cut by 10 bases and J by 5 bases, with 29 bases left in between. The CDR3 contains 17 residues. CDR3 in amino acids: CATQGSGNSGGETEAFF. The CDR3 DNA is TGCGCCACCCAAGGTTCGGGAAACTCAGGAGGAGAGACTGAAGCTTTCTTT.

The chain employs TRBV19 and TRBJ1-2, with 8 bases aligning to TRBD1. CDR1 and CDR2 from the germline V gene are LNHDA and SQIVND (reference sequence). The CDR3 contains 14 residues. V was clipped by 10 bases and J by 2 bases; unmatched bases: 9. CDR3 loop: CATKKDRENYGYTF. The CDR3 region has the DNA TGTGCCACCAAGAAGGACAGGGAAAACTATGGCTACACCTTC.

V usage is TRBV11-3 and J usage is TRBJ2-2; 9 nucleotides line up with TRBD1. The V gene end was trimmed by 0 bases and the J gene end by 5 bases; junction bases not matched to a gene: 1. The CDR3 spans 15 residues. Germline V gene data show CDR1 as SGHNT and CDR2 as YENEEA. In DNA, the CDR3 is TGTGCCAGCAGCTTAGAAGGGACAGGGACCGGGGAGCTGTTTTTT. This encodes CASSLEGTGTGELFF.

This chain connects TRBV5-1 to TRBJ2-1, with 8 positions matching TRBD1. Looked up from germline, CDR1 is SGHRS and CDR2 is YFSETQ. The J segment lost 0 bases and the V segment lost 7 bases, leaving 9 bases of the junction unmatched. The CDR3 length is 16 residues. As DNA, the CDR3 is TGCGCCAGCGGAACGGACAGGGCGAGCTCCTACAATGAGCAGTTCTTC. Translated, it gives CASGTDRASSYNEQFF.

The gene calls are TRBV6-5 and TRBJ2-1; the match to TRBD2 covers 7 bases. The CDR3 totals 11 residues. Germline CDR1 and CDR2: MNHEY and SVGAGI. V lost 8 bases to trimming and J lost 6 bases; unmatched junction nucleotides: 1. Written as DNA, the CDR3 is TGTGCCAGCTGGGGGGGCAATGAGCAGTTCTTC. It codes for CASWGGNEQFF.

The chain joins TRBV19 to TRBJ2-1; 10 nucleotides align to TRBD2. The CDR3 is made up of 14 amino acids. Germline-derived CDR1 and CDR2 are LNHDA and SQIVND (reference sequence). The junction had 8 bases not matched to a gene; V was cut back by 8 bases and J by 7 bases. CDR3 DNA sequence: TGTGCCAGTTCGTCTAGCGGGGGCCCAAATGAGCAGTTCTTC. This codes for CASSSSGGPNEQFF.

This chain joins TRBV6-1 and TRBJ2-3; no firm D call. V was pared by 2 bases and J by 11 bases, with 17 bases between. The CDR3 contains 14 residues. The V gene's germline CDR1 is MNHNS and CDR2 SASEGT. The CDR3 loop reads CASSERSTLPGQYF. In DNA, the CDR3 is TGTGCCAGCAGTGAAAGAAGCACGCTTCCCGGGCAGTATTTT.

The chain recombines TRBV7-6 with TRBJ2-3, with 10 bases aligning to TRBD2. V was pared by 1 base and J by 2 bases, with 9 bases of the junction left unmatched. The length of the CDR3 is 18 residues. Germline-derived CDR1 and CDR2 are SGHVS and FNYEAQ. The CDR3 coding sequence is TGTGCCAGCAGCTTAGTATCAAGCGGGGGGGCCGACACAGATACGCAGTATTTT. Translated: CASSLVSSGGADTDTQYF.

The genes are TRBV4-3 and TRBJ2-1, with D maybe TRBD2 (6 bases). Germline CDR1 and CDR2: LGHNA and YSLEER. Trimming stripped 5 bases from V and 4 bases from J, with 12 bases between. The CDR3 contains 14 residues. The CDR3: CASSLRLDYNEQFF. CDR3 sequence (DNA): TGCGCCAGCAGCTTAAGACTAGATTACAATGAGCAGTTCTTC.

V is TRBV19 and J is TRBJ1-5; D not certain. The CDR3 extends over 17 amino acids. V was shortened by 2 bases and J by 6 bases, with 20 bases between the two germline ends. Germline loops: CDR1 LNHDA, CDR2 SQIVND (reference sequence). The CDR3 is CASSIWVGQVLVQPQHF. The CDR3 DNA is TGTGCCAGTAGTATATGGGTTGGGCAGGTTTTGGTTCAGCCCCAGCATTTT.

The V gene is TRBV10-1, the J gene TRBJ2-1; D is unresolved. CDR3 length: 15 residues. V lost 3 bases and J lost 0, with 9 bases in between. Germline V gene lookup returns CDR1 WNHNN and CDR2 SYGVQD (reference sequence). This chain's CDR3 is CASSESLSSYNEQFF. CDR3 coding DNA: TGCGCCAGCAGTGAAAGCCTGAGCTCCTACAATGAGCAGTTCTTC.

The J gene is TRBJ1-6, the V gene TRBV5-6; D gene ambiguous. CDR1 is SGHDT and CDR2 is YYEEEE in the germline V gene. The CDR3 covers 14 residues. The V end lost 0 bases, the J end lost 10 bases, and 11 bases lay between the germline ends. The CDR3: CASSLAGLRSPLHF. The CDR3 DNA follows: TGTGCCAGCAGCTTGGCCGGGTTGAGGTCACCCCTCCACTTT.

The chain combines TRBV19 with TRBJ2-7; 7 bases are a match to TRBD2. Germline CDR1 and CDR2: LNHDA and SQIVND (reference sequence). With V trimmed by 4 bases and J by 6 bases, 9 bases remained unmatched. The CDR3 runs 14 residues. The CDR3: CASSKAGRGGEQYF. CDR3 nucleotide sequence: TGTGCCAGTAGTAAAGCAGGGAGGGGAGGCGAGCAGTACTTC.

The rearrangement uses TRBV19 and TRBJ1-4, with 8 bases matching TRBD1. The CDR3 sequence is 15 residues long. The junction had 7 bases not matched to a gene; V was cut back by 5 bases and J by 5 bases. CDR1 LNHDA and CDR2 SQIVND come from the germline V gene (reference sequence). CDR3 region: CASSPRQGKNEKLFF. The CDR3, as DNA: TGTGCCAGTAGTCCCAGACAGGGGAAAAATGAAAAACTGTTTTTT.